This T cell receptor (beta chain) was captured in a study of cytomegalovirus exposure and HLA in healthy donors. Study results and caveats: The study flagged some 170 TCR beta chains as cytomegalovirus-associated. In an earlier analysis, in 620 or so donors, most V segments appeared productive either ~87% or ~30% of the time.

To note about this clone: Antigen: not known.

Although they were nominally healthy when sampled, donors likely had unrecorded immune exposures. Germline assignment: CDR1 SEHNR and CDR2 FQNEAQ (reference sequence). This CDR3 comprises 15 residues. The V and J ends lost 5 bases and 1 base, in that order; junction bases with no gene match: 2. Researchers ran the PCR with 60 Vbeta and 13 Jbeta primers. Original handling: Roughly 83 million unique TCR beta chains, roughly 11 million of them shared, were counted by a later analysis. Measured with immunoSEQ multiplex PCR; TCRdb has only the in-frame clones, and not every one. From that table come the V and J calls and clone size; the DNA was used to work out D and trimming. The data contain roughly 97,000 clones, over 75% of them singletons.

The sequencing sample was made of PBMCs. The J gene is TRBJ2-3, the V gene TRBV7-9; the match to TRBD1 covers 11 bases. This clonotype was sampled from a man aged 55 to 69 in good health and CMV-seropositive. CDR3 in amino acids: CASSQGQGGTDTQYF. The CDR3 region has the DNA TGTGCCAGCAGCCAGGGACAGGGGGGCACAGATACGCAGTATTTT.